The 30 T cell receptor beta chains below were found in one sample sequenced in a study of CXCR3-negative and CXCR3-positive naive CD8 T cells (dated 2019 in TCRdb). Sequencing took place on a NextSeq 550. The Human TCR Profiling Kit (MiLaboratory) was used to prepare UMI-labeled 5' RACE TRB cDNA libraries. TCRdb reprocessed the public reads and reports one entry per CDR3 protein sequence, without DNA. The table for this sample shows roughly 24,000 distinct CDR3 sequences. The ten largest clones represent around 20% of the sample. Sample: memory CD8+ T cells from blood. The sample's cell subset or site label is to be understood as: conventional CD8+ memory T cells (TMEM), sorted as controls. Source of these receptors: a human donor in good health. Some clones in this sample may be carry-over from other donors' samples.

This chain joins TRBV5-5 and TRBJ2-7; TCRdb's assignment of TRBD1 cannot be checked, as there is no DNA. The germline gives CDR1 SGHKS, CDR2 YYEKEE (reference sequence). This CDR3 is 15 amino acids long. The CDR3: CASSLLGWGVHEQYF.

CDR3 loop: CASSQEAGGSYNEQFF. This chain joins TRBV4-3 and TRBJ2-1. This CDR3 has 16 amino acids. From germline, CDR1 is LGHNA and CDR2 YSLEER.

V gene TRBV19 combines with J gene TRBJ2-7; the TCRdb D gene call, TRBD1, has no DNA to confirm it. The V gene's germline CDR1 is LNHDA and CDR2 SQIVND (reference sequence). This CDR3 has 15 amino acids. CDR3 sequence reads: CASSIGTGELREQYF. The full variable domain, its missing parts supplied by reference TRBV19 and TRBJ2-7, is DGGITQSPKYLFRKEGQNVTLSCEQNLNHDAMYWYRQDPGQGLRLIYYSQIVNDFQKGDIAEGYSVSREKKESFPLTVTSAQKNPTAFYLCASSIGTGELREQYFGPGTRLTVT.

V and J are TRBV23-1 and TRBJ1-5; TCRdb proposes TRBD1, but this gene call is untestable without DNA. TRBV23-1 is sorted into the ORF group, with uncertain function. The CDR3 totals 15 residues. The CDR3 region is CASSPGAWGNQPQHF.

CDR3 protein: CATRDRENSPLHF. The rearrangement uses TRBV6-4 and TRBJ1-6; TCRdb's D call of TRBD1 is untestable without DNA. Germline-derived CDR1 and CDR2 are MRHNA and SNTAGT. The CDR3 runs 13 residues.

The chain has TRBV7-3 and TRBJ2-5; TCRdb lists TRBD2, though no DNA is available to test this call. The CDR3 spans 15 residues. CDR1 is SGHTA, CDR2 FQGTGA, per germline. CDR3 amino acids: CASSQTGLAGETQYF.

The gene calls are TRBV20-1 and TRBJ2-7. Per germline, CDR1 DFQATT and CDR2 SNEGSKA (reference sequence). The CDR3 is 14 residues long. CDR3 protein: CSAYGPENSYEQYF.

The chain joins TRBV6-5 to TRBJ2-3; the TCRdb D gene call, TRBD2, has no DNA to confirm it. Germline values: CDR1 MNHEY, CDR2 SVGAGI. CDR3 length equals 17 residues. The CDR3: CASSPDPGTSGTDTQYF.

This clonotype is labeled medium-sized based on frequency. The rearrangement joins TRBV20-1 to TRBJ2-1. In germline, CDR1 is DFQATT, CDR2 SNEGSKA (reference sequence). This CDR3 is built from 13 residues. The CDR3 sequence: CSASQSSYNEQFF.

The rearrangement joins TRBV6-6 to TRBJ1-5; the TRBD1 assignment by TCRdb is unverifiable without DNA. The CDR3 is made up of 15 amino acids. Germline V gene data show CDR1 as MNHNY and CDR2 as SVGAGI (reference sequence). This chain's CDR3 is CASSYSSGGRQPQHF.

V usage is TRBV6-4 and J usage is TRBJ1-1. The germline CDR1 and CDR2 sequences are MRHNA and SNTAGT. The CDR3 spans 15 residues. The CDR3 region is CASSPSSEWNTEAFF.

CDR3 sequence: CASSFGLLETQYF. The chain is built from TRBV12-3 or TRBV12-4 and TRBJ2-5; the D gene TCRdb calls, TRBD2, cannot be checked with no DNA. The CDR3 covers 13 residues.

The chain has TRBV10-3 and TRBJ2-1; the TCRdb D gene call, TRBD1, has no DNA to confirm it. Germline V gene lookup returns CDR1 ENHRY and CDR2 SYGVKD. The CDR3 sequence is 13 residues long. CDR3 sequence: CAIGAQAYNEQFF.

The CDR3 loop reads CASSQGLDTGELFF. This chain joins TRBV4-3 and TRBJ2-2. Germline CDR1 LGHNA, CDR2 YSLEER. This CDR3 has 14 amino acids.

The V call is TRBV12-3 or TRBV12-4, the J call TRBJ1-1; the D call from TCRdb, TRBD1, cannot be confirmed without DNA. This CDR3 contains 14 residues. The CDR3: CASSFTGGWSEAFF.

The rearrangement links TRBV6-1 to TRBJ2-3. The CDR3 extends over 15 amino acids. Per the germline V gene, CDR1 is MNHNS and CDR2 is SASEGT. CDR3 protein: CASSEGAGSTDTQYF.

This chain joins TRBV15 and TRBJ2-3; TCRdb's assignment of TRBD2 cannot be checked, as there is no DNA. The CDR3 has 14 amino acids. Germline V gene data show CDR1 as LNHNV and CDR2 as YYDKDF (reference sequence). CDR3 amino acids: CATGYGGATDTQYF.

This sequence joins TRBV28 and TRBJ2-7; the D call of TRBD1 rests on TCRdb alone, since no DNA is present to check it. The germline gives CDR1 MDHEN, CDR2 SYDVKM. The CDR3 length is 12 residues. This chain's CDR3 is CASSLPRGTLYF.

CDR3 region: CSVVKGSYEQYF. The chain has TRBV29-1 and TRBJ2-7. CDR1 and CDR2 (germline): SQVTM, ANQGSEA. The CDR3 sequence is 12 residues long.

V is TRBV7-9 and J is TRBJ2-1; TCRdb reports TRBD1, a call that lacks DNA to check it against. Germline loops: CDR1 SEHNR, CDR2 FQNEAQ (reference sequence). This CDR3 spans 13 amino acids. The CDR3 protein is CASSFSGLDEQFF.

The chain recombines TRBV14 with TRBJ2-1; the D gene TCRdb calls, TRBD2, cannot be checked with no DNA. Germline CDR1 SGHDN, CDR2 FVKESK. This CDR3 is built from 15 residues. The chain's CDR3 is CASSPGFGSHDEQFF.

The gene calls are TRBV7-2 and TRBJ2-1; TCRdb's D call of TRBD2 is untestable without DNA. CDR1 and CDR2 from the germline V gene are SGHTA and FQGNSA. This CDR3 region has 15 residues. The chain's CDR3 is CASSPGLASNNEQFF.

The chain has TRBV4-3 and TRBJ2-3; the D call from TCRdb, TRBD1, cannot be confirmed without DNA. This CDR3 has 17 residues. Germline V lookup: CDR1 LGHNA, CDR2 YSLEER. The CDR3: CASSQDGDASGFDVQYF.

The rearrangement uses TRBV11-2 and TRBJ2-1; the TRBD1 assignment by TCRdb is unverifiable without DNA. CDR3 size: 15 residues. The V gene's germline CDR1 is SGHAT and CDR2 FQNNGV. The CDR3 spells CASSLGTGTYNEQFF.

The chain is built from TRBV10-1 and TRBJ2-7; lacking DNA, the TRBD1 call made by TCRdb goes unchecked. Per the germline V gene, CDR1 is WNHNN and CDR2 is SYGVQD (reference sequence). There are 16 residues in the CDR3. The CDR3 loop is CASLPEVQDRTYEQYF.

The chain combines TRBV20-1 with TRBJ2-1; without DNA, the TCRdb call of TRBD2 cannot be checked. The germline CDR1 and CDR2 sequences are DFQATT and SNEGSKA (reference sequence). The CDR3 length is 16 residues. Here the CDR3 reads CSARDLAGVSYNEQFF.

The chain combines TRBV7-2 with TRBJ2-7; TCRdb lists TRBD2, though no DNA is available to test this call. The germline V gene has CDR1 SGHTA and CDR2 FQGNSA. This CDR3 has 15 residues. The CDR3 region is CASSPNLGEGYEQYF.

The V gene is TRBV20-1, the J gene TRBJ2-7; TCRdb calls TRBD1, which cannot be checked without DNA. Germline CDR1 is DFQATT and CDR2 is SNEGSKA (reference sequence). The CDR3 covers 17 residues. Here the CDR3 reads CSARDASGGESIYEQYF.

In terms of frequency, this clonotype is medium-sized. The gene calls are TRBV6-2 or TRBV6-3 and TRBJ2-1; TCRdb returns TRBD1, unconfirmable since there is no DNA. The CDR3 extends over 14 amino acids. Germline V gene sequence: CDR1 MNHEY, CDR2 SVGEGT. The CDR3 sequence: CASSQGSSYNEQFF.

The chain recombines TRBV9 with TRBJ2-2. The germline V gene has CDR1 SGDLS and CDR2 YYNGEE. This CDR3 spans 11 amino acids. This chain's CDR3 is CASTGTGELFF.